The rows below give T cell receptor beta chains drawn from one sample of a study of early T cells in non-severe SARS-CoV-2 infection. TCRdb passed the 5' RACE reads through MiXCR, listing each CDR3 protein once. The top ten clones hold 13% to 15% of a sample with 30,000 to 40,000 distinct CDR3 sequences, about 4.7% of them seen once. The material sequenced was whole blood. The receptors were sampled from an adult who was a healthcare worker with PCR-confirmed SARS-CoV-2 infection or an uninfected control (not recorded which). Both conserved end residues are part of each CDR3. A D gene is named only where the DNA matches it firmly. Clone size is shown for a subset of rows, as once, few, many or a class of expanded clone.

abundance	v_gene	j_gene	d_gene	CDR3nt	CDR3aa
many	TRBV20-1	TRBJ1-3	TRBD1	TGCAGTGCTAGAGATCAACAGGGGGTGAACACCATATATTTT	CSARDQQGVNTIYF
NA	TRBV5-1	TRBJ2-7	TRBD1	TGCGCCAGCAGCTTGGGGGACAGGGGTTACGAGCAGTACTTC	CASSLGDRGYEQYF
many	TRBV6-6	TRBJ2-1	TRBD2	TGTGCCAGCAGTCGACTAGCGGTAAATAATGAGCAGTTCTTC	CASSRLAVNNEQFF
NA	TRBV3-2	TRBJ2-2	NA	TGTGCCAGCAGCCAAGATGGGGGAACCGGGGAGCTGTTTTTT	CASSQDGGTGELFF
many	TRBV7-9	TRBJ2-2	TRBD1	TGTGCCAGCAGCTTACCCCGACAGGGGGCGAACACCGGGGAGCTGTTTTTT	CASSLPRQGANTGELFF
many	TRBV6-2/TRBV6-3	TRBJ1-5	NA	TGTGCCAGCAGTTATACCCAGTCCTCTCAGCCCCAGCATTTT	CASSYTQSSQPQHF
many	TRBV3-1	TRBJ2-1	TRBD2	TGTGCCAGCAGTAGGACTAGCGGGGGCAATGAGCAGTTCTTC	CASSRTSGGNEQFF
many	TRBV12-3/TRBV12-4	TRBJ1-5	NA	TGTGCCAGCAGGGCCGGGGAGGAGGATAGCAATCAGCCCCAGCATTTT	CASRAGEEDSNQPQHF
few	TRBV10-3	TRBJ1-2	NA	TGTGCCATCAGTGGGGAGGGGAGTCTTTATGGCTACACCTTC	CAISGEGSLYGYTF
many	TRBV11-2	TRBJ2-7	NA	TGTGCCAGCAGCTCAGGCTACGAGCAGTACTTC	CASSSGYEQYF
many	TRBV19	TRBJ2-7	NA	TGTGCCAGTAGTACCCCCTCCTCAGGGCAGTACTTC	CASSTPSSGQYF
many	TRBV6-5	TRBJ1-3	NA	TGTGCCAGCAGTTACTCCGATCTGACGGCCTCTGGAAACACCATATATTTT	CASSYSDLTASGNTIYF
NA	TRBV12-3/TRBV12-4	TRBJ1-1	TRBD1	TGTGCCAGCAGGGGGACAGGTTTGAACACTGAAGCTTTCTTT	CASRGTGLNTEAFF
many	TRBV12-3/TRBV12-4	TRBJ2-7	TRBD1	TGTGCCAGCAGCCCCACCGGGACAGGGCGTTACGAGCAGTACTTC	CASSPTGTGRYEQYF
many	TRBV12-3/TRBV12-4	TRBJ2-7	NA	TGTGCCAGCACAACAGGGAGTCTGGGGTCCTACGAGCAGTACTTC	CASTTGSLGSYEQYF
NA	TRBV18	TRBJ1-1	NA	TGTGTCAGCTCACCCCATGACAGAGTGAACACTGAAGCTTTCTTT	CVSSPHDRVNTEAFF
few	TRBV29-1	TRBJ2-1	TRBD1	TGCAGCGTTGAAGCACGGGACAGCTATGACAATGAGCAGTTCTTC	CSVEARDSYDNEQFF
many	TRBV28	TRBJ1-2	NA	TGTGCCAGCATCCCCCGGGACACCTATGGCTACACCTTC	CASIPRDTYGYTF
NA	TRBV3-1	TRBJ1-1	TRBD1	TGTGCCAGCAGCCAAGATAGGGGGCGCGAAGCTTTCTTT	CASSQDRGREAFF
many	TRBV19	TRBJ2-3	NA	TGTGCCAGTAGTAGTGGACAGACAACAGATACGCAGTATTTT	CASSSGQTTDTQYF
many	TRBV7-7	TRBJ2-2	NA	TGTGCCAGCAGCCCTGGGGTCACATTGGGCACCGGGGAGCTGTTTTTT	CASSPGVTLGTGELFF
few	TRBV7-9	TRBJ1-2	NA	TGTGCCAGCAGCCCACTGGGGGGCTCGACCGGCTACACCTTC	CASSPLGGSTGYTF
many	TRBV5-1	TRBJ2-3	NA	TGCGCCAGCAGCTTGGTCTGGAGGGGGCTCACAGATACGCAGTATTTT	CASSLVWRGLTDTQYF
many	TRBV29-1	TRBJ2-5	TRBD1	TGCAGCGTTACACGAACAGGGGTAGAGACCCAGTACTTC	CSVTRTGVETQYF
medium-sized	TRBV7-2	TRBJ1-5	NA	TGTGCCAGCAGCAAACAGCCAGAAGGCAATCAGCCCCAGCATTTT	CASSKQPEGNQPQHF
NA	TRBV6-5	TRBJ2-3	NA	TGTGCCAGCAGTTACACGGGGGCGCGCACAGATACGCAGTATTTT	CASSYTGARTDTQYF
NA	TRBV20-1	TRBJ1-2	NA	TGCAGTGCGACTGGGATAGGACCCGGTAACTATGGCTACACCTTC	CSATGIGPGNYGYTF
few	TRBV18	TRBJ2-5	NA	TGTGCCAGCTCACCGGGGGGAGAGACCCAGTACTTC	CASSPGGETQYF
few	TRBV7-2	TRBJ1-4	NA	TGTGCCAGCAGCGGGAACAGGGCCAAACTGTTTTTT	CASSGNRAKLFF
many	TRBV11-1	TRBJ2-5	TRBD2	TGTGCCAGCAGCTTCCGACTAGCTACAGAGACCCAGTACTTC	CASSFRLATETQYF
many	TRBV7-8	TRBJ1-1	TRBD1	TGTGCCAGCATCACCGGGACAGCGAACACTGAAGCTTTCTTT	CASITGTANTEAFF
many	TRBV5-1	TRBJ2-5	NA	TGCGCCAGCAGCTCCGGACAGTACCAAGAGACCCAGTACTTC	CASSSGQYQETQYF